The clone carrying this TCR beta chain turned up a few times. Its antigen is unknown. One base away lies a much larger clone, so this may be a sequencing read error. 10 ml of fresh peripheral blood supplied the PBMCs. The data derive from a study of T cells in Graves' hyperthyroidism and ophthalmopathy. Overall study: At the time of initial diagnosis and before any treatment, peripheral blood was collected.

Study-wide points: Progression to ophthalmopathy was predicted a median of roughly 6.6 months early.

Authors of the study amplified TCR beta CDR3 regions from RNA transcripts. TCR CDR3 regions were first amplified by RT-PCR with HTBI primers. In TCRdb, the multiplex PCR reads were re-called with MiXCR into one record per CDR3 protein. The sample carries some 350,000 distinct CDR3 sequences, approximately 15% recorded once. The sequenced sample consisted of blood. The TCR sequence derives from a woman between 18 and 30 years old with Graves' hyperthyroidism that later progressed to Graves' ophthalmopathy.

The CDR3 reads CASSRNALVGTEAFF. CDR3 nucleotide sequence: TGTGCCAGCAGCCGAAACGCGCTTGTTGGCACTGAAGCTTTCTTT. The chain uses TRBV7-2 and TRBJ1-1, with D unresolved. The CDR3 runs 15 residues. Germline V gene data show CDR1 as SGHTA and CDR2 as FQGNSA. Between the trimmed V and J ends, which lost 5 bases and 4 bases, there was a span of 17 bases.